One sample yielded the 9 T cell receptor beta chains listed below, sequenced in a study of molecular identifiers for immune sequencing clone quantification. TCRdb used MiXCR to reprocess the PCR reads, holding one entry per CDR3 protein. The data contain roughly 320,000 distinct CDR3 sequences, 20% to 25% of them singletons. Sample: naive CD8+ T cells from blood, with Jurkat cell RNA spiked in. As to subset: FACS-sorted CD8+CD4-CCR7+CD45RA+ naive T cells. The receptors stem from a human donor in good health. Some libraries in this study had Jurkat cell RNA spiked in.

The gene calls are TRBV30 and TRBJ1-1, with TRBD1 as a possible D gene (6 bases). This CDR3 contains 12 residues. Per germline, CDR1 GTSNPN and CDR2 SVGIG (reference sequence). V was pared by 5 bases and J by 5 bases, with 12 bases between. The CDR3 nucleotides are TGTGCCTGGGGCTACAGGGTTACTGAAGCTTTCTTT. This gives the protein CAWGYRVTEAFF.

J is TRBJ2-3 and V is TRBV27; unclear D gene. Trimming removed 6 bases at V and 4 bases at J, with 11 bases between. The CDR3 is 13 amino acids. From germline, CDR1 is MNHEY and CDR2 SMNVEV (reference sequence). The CDR3 DNA sequence: TGTGCCAGCAGCATTGGATTCCCAGATACGCAGTATTTT. This encodes CASSIGFPDTQYF.

Regarding this clonotype: The junction departs from germline at one end; a sequencing error may be responsible. V gene TRBV7-7 combines with J gene TRBJ2-5; TRBD2 matches 10 bases. CDR1 is SSHAT and CDR2 is FNYEAQ in the germline V gene (reference sequence). The CDR3 has 17 residues. In DNA, the CDR3 is TGTGCTAGCAGCTTAGAGCCTTTACTAGCGGGGCAAGAGACCCAGTACTTC. Translated, it gives CASSLEPLLAGQETQYF. Drawing the rest from reference TRBV7-7 and TRBJ2-5, the complete variable domain is GAGVSQSPRYKVTKRGQDVTLRCDPISSHATLYWYQQALGQGPEFLTYFNYEAQPDKSGLPSDRFSAERPEGSISTLTIQRTEQRDSAMYRCASSLEPLLAGQETQYFGPGTRLLVL.

On this clonotype itself: This may arise from a read error, as a much more abundant clone is one base away. The conserved phenylalanine or tryptophan normally closing the CDR3 is absent here, so this likely arose from a read error. The V call is TRBV20-1, the J call TRBJ1-6, with D unclear. The CDR3 is 13 residues long. The V end lost 4 bases, the J end lost 6 bases, and 10 bases lay between the germline ends. Germline assignment: CDR1 DFQATT and CDR2 SNEGSKA (reference sequence). In nucleotides, the CDR3 is TGCAGTGCTAACGGGATATCTAATTCACCCCTCCACTCT. Protein product: CSANGISNSPLHS.

This clonotype has a count of ten or more. One junction end disagrees with the germline gene, perhaps due to a read error. The rearrangement uses TRBV3-1 and TRBJ1-4; D may be TRBD1 (5 bases). CDR1 and CDR2 (germline): LGHDT, YNNKEL (reference sequence). CDR3 length: 16 amino acids. CDR3 in DNA: TGTGCCAGCAGTCAAGGGGAGGTATCCCCGAATGAAAAACTGTTTTTT. The encoded protein is CASSQGEVSPNEKLFF.

Remarks on this clonotype: This may be a read error: a much more frequent sequence differs by one nucleotide. This chain joins TRBV27 and TRBJ2-5; 8 positions match TRBD1. Germline V gene sequence: CDR1 MNHEY, CDR2 SMNVEV (reference sequence). V lost 4 bases, J lost 7 bases, and 8 bases stayed unmatched. There are 14 residues in the CDR3. The CDR3 protein is CASSSTGALGTQYF. The CDR3 nucleotides are TGTGCCAGCAGTTCGACAGGGGCCCTTGGGACCCAGTACTTC.

This clonotype was counted ten times or more. The chain is built from TRBV30 and TRBJ1-1, with TRBD1 matching 8 bases. V lost 5 bases to trimming and J lost 4 bases; unmatched junction nucleotides: 12. The germline V gene has CDR1 GTSNPN and CDR2 SVGIG (reference sequence). The CDR3 extends over 15 amino acids. CDR3: CAWVEPGQASTEAFF. Written as DNA, the CDR3 is TGTGCCTGGGTTGAACCGGGACAGGCATCCACTGAAGCTTTCTTT.

Concerning this clonotype: This may come from a read error, since a much larger clone is one base off. The chain recombines TRBV7-9 with TRBJ2-3; D is undetermined. Germline V gene sequence: CDR1 SEHNR, CDR2 FQNEAQ (reference sequence). CDR3 length: 15 amino acids. Trimming removed 1 base from V and 2 bases from J, with 10 bases in between. The CDR3 DNA sequence: TGTGCCAGCAGCTTAGGTCCACTTGCCACAGATACGCAGTATTTT. Amino acid sequence: CASSLGPLATDTQYF.

This clonotype has ten or more counts. V is TRBV4-3 and J is TRBJ1-1, with TRBD1 matching 7 bases. The ends lost 3 bases at V and 11 bases at J; junction bases unmatched: 9. The V gene's germline CDR1 is LGHNA and CDR2 YSLEER. The CDR3 has 13 amino acids. The CDR3 DNA follows: TGCGCCAGCAGCCAGCTACAGGGGCGGGAGGCTTTCTTT. This gives the protein CASSQLQGREAFF.